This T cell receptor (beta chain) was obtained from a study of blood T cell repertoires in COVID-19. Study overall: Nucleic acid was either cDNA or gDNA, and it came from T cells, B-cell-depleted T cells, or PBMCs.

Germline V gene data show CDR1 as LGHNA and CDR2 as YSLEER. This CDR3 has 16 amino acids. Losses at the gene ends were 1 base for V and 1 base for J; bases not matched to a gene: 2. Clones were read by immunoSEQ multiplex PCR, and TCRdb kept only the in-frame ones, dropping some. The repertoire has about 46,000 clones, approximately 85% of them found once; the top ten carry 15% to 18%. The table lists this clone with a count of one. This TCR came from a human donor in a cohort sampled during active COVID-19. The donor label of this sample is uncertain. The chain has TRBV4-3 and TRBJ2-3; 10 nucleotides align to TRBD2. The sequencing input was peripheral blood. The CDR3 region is CASSQASGGGTDTQYF. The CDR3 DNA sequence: TGCGCCAGCAGCCAAGCCAGCGGGGGGGGCACAGATACGCAGTATTTT.